What follows is one T cell receptor (beta chain) and its context. Each CDR3 protein gets one entry after TCRdb re-called the RT-PCR reads with MiXCR. Here the sample spans hundreds of thousands of distinct CDR3 sequences, more than 13% being singletons. V was trimmed by 4 bases and J by 7 bases, leaving 20 bases between them. The CDR3 contains 15 residues. Germline loops: CDR1 LGHDT, CDR2 YNNKEL (reference sequence). The chain has TRBV3-1 and TRBJ2-7, with D perhaps matching TRBD2 (5 bases). This TCR derives from a female donor in good health, serving as a healthy control. Specimen: memory CD4+ T cells from blood. CDR3 sequence reads: CASSPPGMRASEQYF. CDR3 in DNA: TGTGCCAGCAGCCCCCCGGGTATGCGGGCGAGTGAGCAGTACTTC.